This T cell receptor beta chain appears in the sequencing data of a study of blood T cells in healthy people across ages. Study-level points and caveats: Fewer expanded clones and more diversity marked long-lived versus aged donors. One million T cells yielded diversity estimates that were considered underestimates.

PCR was performed a second time for about 7 to 11 cycles using a sample-barcoded 5' primer and a J-beta primer mix. TCRdb passed the 5' RACE reads through MiXCR, listing each CDR3 protein once. The repertoire includes under 2 million distinct CDR3 sequences, about 31% of them detected once, and approximately 11% sits in the top ten. As for this clonotype: Its antigen is not known.

Every donor gave approximately 10 milliliters of peripheral blood. This CDR3 has 14 amino acids. Trimming at V came to 6 bases and at J to 2 bases, leaving 5 bases not matched to a gene. Per germline, CDR1 DFQATT and CDR2 SNEGSKA (reference sequence). The sequencing sample was made of blood. The origin of this receptor is a woman aged 25 to 39 in good health. V and J are TRBV20-1 and TRBJ2-1; 9 bases match TRBD2. The CDR3 sequence: CSAPAGGPYNEQFF. CDR3 DNA sequence: TGCAGTGCGCCAGCGGGGGGCCCCTACAATGAGCAGTTCTTC.